The T cell receptor (beta chain) under discussion was sequenced for a study of blood T cells in healthy people across ages. Whole-study findings and limits: Observed TCR beta diversity per million T cells went down as age went up. This fall followed a roughly linear course with age. Researchers deemed the diversity estimates from one million T cells underestimates.

This clonotype was counted only a few times. Its antigen is currently unknown. It was with a sample-barcoded 5' primer and a J-beta primer mix that a second PCR of roughly 7 to 11 cycles was run. TCRdb re-analysed the 5' RACE reads in MiXCR, keeping a single row per CDR3 protein. The sample consists of some 550,000 distinct CDR3 sequences, around half of them appearing once. Germline V gene data show CDR1 as LGHDT and CDR2 as YNNKEL (reference sequence). Deletions cut 4 bases from V and 7 bases from J, with 14 bases between. The CDR3 totals 14 residues. The study recruited healthy Caucasian donors from Russia who were aged about 6 to 90. Each sample yielded at least 6.5 million isolated PBMCs.

The TCR comes from an elderly man in good health. The chain combines TRBV3-1 with TRBJ2-1, with D maybe TRBD1 (6 bases). The specimen sequenced was blood. CDR3 amino acids: CASSRVQGLNEQFF. The CDR3 nucleotides read TGTGCCAGCAGCCGCGTACAGGGTCTGAATGAGCAGTTCTTC.